One sample yielded the 8 T cell receptor beta chains listed below, sequenced in a study of Tregs in tolerant kidney transplant recipients. Here immunoSEQ multiplex PCR was the method, and the copy in TCRdb shows in-frame clones only, minus some. In total, the table holds roughly 53,000 clones. Material: CD4+ T cells from blood, obtained before the transplant. Receptors were obtained from a human donor who received a combined kidney and bone marrow transplant.

With regard to this clone: Read coverage stops 3 residues before the CDR3 terminus; the germline J gene supplies the remainder. The V call is TRBV2, the J call TRBJ1-1, with D possibly being TRBD1 (6 bases). Trimming took 7 bases from V and 2 from J, leaving 17 bases between them. This CDR3 spans 15 amino acids. The germline V gene has CDR1 SNHLY and CDR2 FYNNEI. The CDR3 loop reads CASTKTGTPNTEAFF. CDR3 DNA, as far as it was read: TGTGCCAGCACGAAAACCGGGACACCAAACACTGAA.

On this clone itself: Read sequence stops 3 residues before the CDR3 end, and the germline J gene provides the missing end. This chain uses TRBV7-9 with TRBJ1-2; D possibly corresponds to TRBD1 (6 bases). The germline gives CDR1 SEHNR, CDR2 FQNEAQ (reference sequence). The CDR3 loop spans 15 amino acids. V lost 5 bases and J lost 5, with 18 bases in between. CDR3 DNA, as far as it was read: TGTGCCAGCAGCGTCGACAGGCCCCTGGGGTATGGC. Translation gives CASSVDRPLGYG. The CDR3, in full, reads CASSVDRPLGYGYTF.

As for this clone: From the germline J gene comes the end of the CDR3, since the read stops 3 residues before it. The chain has TRBV30 and TRBJ2-7; D is perhaps TRBD2 (6 bases). Trimming stripped 3 bases from V and 2 bases from J, with 8 bases between. The germline gives CDR1 GTSNPN, CDR2 SVGIG (reference sequence). The CDR3 sequence is 12 residues long. CDR3 DNA, as far as it was read: TGTGCCTGGAGGGGGGGTACCTACGAG. Protein sequence: CAWRGGTYE. The whole CDR3 is CAWRGGTYEQYF.

In the case of this clone: Coverage ceases 3 residues before the CDR3 finishes, and the germline J gene fills in the end. This rearrangement joins TRBV6-1 to TRBJ1-5; no reliable D call. Trimming removed 2 bases from V and 1 base from J, with 6 bases in between. CDR1 and CDR2 (germline): MNHNS, SASEGT. This CDR3 spans 14 amino acids. CDR3 DNA (partial): TGTGCCAGCAGTGAACTACTGAGCAATCAGCCC. It is translated as CASSELLSNQP. The full CDR3 sequence reads CASSELLSNQPQHF.

CDR3 loop: CASRSDRVYGYTF. The covered CDR3 bases are TGTGCCAGCAGATCGGACAGGGTCTATGGC. The chain couples TRBV5-6 to TRBJ1-2, with 8 bases lining up with TRBD1. The sequence runs out 3 residues before the end of the CDR3; the remainder is reconstructed from the germline J gene. Looked up from germline, CDR1 is SGHDT and CDR2 is YYEEEE. V was pared by 5 bases and J by 4 bases, with 4 bases of the junction left unmatched. The CDR3 is made up of 13 amino acids.

With respect to this clone: The DNA ends 3 residues before the CDR3 does, and the rest of the CDR3 is filled in from the germline J gene. The genes are TRBV19 and TRBJ1-5, with D possibly matching TRBD1 (6 bases). The CDR3 runs to 20 residues. V was pared by 6 bases and J by 3 bases, with 30 bases between. Germline V gene data show CDR1 as LNHDA and CDR2 as SQIVND (reference sequence). CDR3 sequence reads: CASSISIGGEWQGYNQPQHF. The covered CDR3 bases are TGTGCCAGTAGCATTTCTATTGGGGGGGAATGGCAGGGGTACAATCAGCCC.

Note on this clone: The read stops 3 residues short of the end of the CDR3; the missing end is completed from the germline J gene. The V and J genes are TRBV14 and TRBJ1-6; 8 bases are shared with TRBD1. The trim removed 8 bases at V and 10 bases at J, leaving 13 bases unmatched. The germline V gene encodes CDR1 SGHDN and CDR2 FVKESK. This CDR3 spans 15 amino acids. CDR3 sequence: CASRKPGQERSPLHF. CDR3 bases read: TGTGCCAGCCGTAAACCGGGACAGGAGAGATCACCC.

As for this clone: The read halts 3 residues ahead of the CDR3 end, with the missing end drawn from the germline J gene. This chain links TRBV2 with TRBJ2-7; D is possibly TRBD1 (6 bases). Germline CDR1 is SNHLY and CDR2 is FYNNEI. V was clipped by 6 bases and J by 2 bases, with 17 bases between them. The CDR3 extends over 15 amino acids. Here the CDR3 reads CASRDDRSHTYEQYF. The sequenced part of the CDR3 DNA is TGTGCCAGCAGGGATGACAGGTCCCATACCTACGAG.